The 18 T cell receptor beta chains below were found in one sample sequenced in a study of beta chain features in type 1 diabetes. Study results and caveats: When Type 1 diabetes patients were examined, their TCRB CDR3s proved moderately but significantly shorter in all four CD4+ subsets.

For these receptors, no antigen is known. The isolated RNA, all of it, was reverse transcribed, so expressed TCRB transcripts were what got sequenced. Data came from immunoSEQ multiplex PCR; TCRdb stores just in-frame clones and leaves some out. The top ten clones hold 0.015% to 0.02% of a sample with 250,000 to 350,000 clones, approximately 14% of them seen once. Sequencing was done on a sample of naive CD4+ T cells from blood. The source of these receptors is a man aged 25-40 years with type 1 diabetes.

This clone was observed once. The chain couples TRBV9 to TRBJ1-1; D may be TRBD1 (5 bases). The CDR3 runs 14 residues. Trimming stripped 4 bases from V and 0 bases from J, with 10 bases between. CDR1 is SGDLS, CDR2 YYNGEE, per germline. The CDR3 DNA reads as TGTGCCAGCAGCCCCAGGGCCCTGAACACTGAAGCTTTCTTT. Its protein is CASSPRALNTEAFF.

This clone has a handful of counts. The chain joins TRBV5-1 to TRBJ1-2; TRBD1 aligns across 9 bases. This CDR3 is 14 amino acids long. The V and J ends lost 4 bases and 3 bases, in that order; junction bases with no gene match: 4. Germline V gives CDR1 SGHRS, CDR2 YFSETQ. This chain's CDR3 is CASSGGQGHYGYTF. CDR3 DNA sequence: TGCGCCAGCAGCGGAGGACAGGGGCACTATGGCTACACCTTC.

This clone came up a few times. The rearrangement links TRBV20-1 to TRBJ1-5; unclear D gene. In germline, CDR1 is DFQATT, CDR2 SNEGSKA (reference sequence). Trimming removed 4 bases from V and 10 bases from J, with 11 bases in between. The CDR3 loop spans 11 amino acids. CDR3 sequence: CSAKSGSPQHF. As DNA, the CDR3 is TGCAGTGCTAAAAGCGGGTCCCCCCAGCATTTT.

The chain is built from TRBV5-1 and TRBJ1-5, with D maybe TRBD1 (5 bases). Trimming pared 0 bases from V and 6 bases from J, leaving 13 bases between. The CDR3 has 15 amino acids. Looked up from germline, CDR1 is SGHRS and CDR2 is YFSETQ. CDR3 amino acids: CASSLAGGSGQPQHF. CDR3 nucleotide sequence: TGCGCCAGCAGCTTGGCGGGGGGGAGCGGTCAGCCCCAGCATTTT.

In regard to this clone: This CDR3 is also generated by other DNA sequences in the sample. This chain connects TRBV5-1 to TRBJ1-1; TRBD1 agrees at 7 bases. Germline V CDR1 and CDR2: SGHRS, YFSETQ. This CDR3 is built from 14 residues. The junction had 2 bases not matched to a gene; V was cut back by 1 base and J by 2 bases. This CDR3 is CASSLLGGNTEAFF. In DNA, the CDR3 is TGCGCCAGCAGCTTGTTAGGGGGCAACACTGAAGCTTTCTTT.

This clone was detected a few times. Other nucleotide sequences in the sample specify the same CDR3. The rearrangement links TRBV2 to TRBJ2-1; D remains ambiguous. Trimming cost V 0 bases and J 0 bases, with 3 bases left between them. This CDR3 spans 14 amino acids. Germline V gene sequence: CDR1 SNHLY, CDR2 FYNNEI. The chain's CDR3 is CASSEASSYNEQFF. The CDR3 DNA sequence: TGTGCCAGCAGTGAAGCCAGCTCCTACAATGAGCAGTTCTTC.

This clone showed up just a few times. This chain uses TRBV27 with TRBJ2-1; 8 nucleotides align to TRBD2. This CDR3 region has 16 residues. Trimming removed 5 bases from V and 5 bases from J; junction bases left unmatched: 11. Germline assignment: CDR1 MNHEY and CDR2 SMNVEV (reference sequence). In nucleotides, the CDR3 is TGTGCCAGCAGTCCCCCGGGACTAGTACATCACAATGAGCAGTTCTTC. Its translation: CASSPPGLVHHNEQFF.

This clone came up a few times. Other DNA sequences of this sample code for an identical CDR3. CDR3: CASSLYIGGTEAFF. The CDR3 DNA is TGTGCCAGCAGTTTATATATAGGGGGCACTGAAGCTTTCTTT. The chain links TRBV28 to TRBJ1-1, with D possibly matching TRBD1 (6 bases). CDR1 and CDR2 from the germline V gene are MDHEN and SYDVKM. This CDR3 is built from 14 residues. Between the trimmed V and J ends, which lost 1 base and 4 bases, there was a span of 10 bases. Based on the CDR3 plus reference TRBV28 and TRBJ1-1, the full variable domain is DVKVTQSSRYLVKRTGEKVFLECVQDMDHENMFWYRQDPGLGLRLIYFSYDVKMKEKGDIPEGYSVSREKKERFSLILESASTNQTSMYLCASSLYIGGTEAFFGQGTRLTVV.

The V gene is TRBV2, the J gene TRBJ2-2, with 8 bases matching TRBD1. This CDR3 is 12 amino acids long. CDR1 is SNHLY, CDR2 FYNNEI, per germline. The trim removed 8 bases at V and 5 bases at J, leaving 1 base unmatched. This chain's CDR3 is CASGQGTGELFF. CDR3 coding DNA: TGTGCCAGCGGACAGGGAACCGGGGAGCTGTTTTTT.

CDR3 bases: TGTGCCAGCAGCCGAATAGCGGGGGTCTACAATGAGCAGTTCTTC. Protein: CASSRIAGVYNEQFF. J is TRBJ2-1 and V is TRBV7-2, with 9 bases that match TRBD2. The CDR3 totals 15 residues. Germline lookup yields CDR1 SGHTA and CDR2 FQGNSA. The V gene end was trimmed by 5 bases and the J gene end by 3 bases; junction bases not matched to a gene: 5. Using reference TRBV7-2 and TRBJ2-1 for the parts outside the CDR3, the full variable domain is GAGVSQSPSNKVTEKGKDVELRCDPISGHTALYWYRQSLGQGLEFLIYFQGNSAPDKSGLPSDRFSAERTGGSVSTLTIQRTQQEDSAVYLCASSRIAGVYNEQFFGPGTRLTVL.

This clone was seen more than once but under ten times. The chain couples TRBV28 to TRBJ1-1, with D perhaps matching TRBD1 (6 bases). Germline CDR1 MDHEN, CDR2 SYDVKM. V lost 4 bases and J 2 bases, leaving 14 bases between the germline ends. CDR3 length: 15 amino acids. CDR3 DNA sequence: TGTGCCAGCAGTTACGCGGACAGACTTAACACTGAAGCTTTCTTT. It translates to CASSYADRLNTEAFF.

This clone has more than one count but fewer than ten. The chain couples TRBV9 to TRBJ1-5; 8 bases map to TRBD1. This CDR3 has 15 amino acids. Germline CDR1 SGDLS, CDR2 YYNGEE. With V trimmed by 3 bases and J by 2 bases, 4 bases remained unmatched. The CDR3 protein is CASSEGTGRNQPQHF. The CDR3 region has the DNA TGTGCCAGCAGCGAGGGGACAGGCCGCAATCAGCCCCAGCATTTT.

The chain combines TRBV7-3 with TRBJ2-1; TRBD2 matches at 13 bases. This CDR3 spans 16 amino acids. Germline V CDR1 and CDR2: SGHTA, FQGTGA. Unmatched junction bases numbered 9, after V lost 5 bases and J lost 8 bases. The CDR3 loop reads CASSHRTSGSGDEQFF. The DNA for the CDR3 is TGTGCCAGCAGCCATCGGACTAGCGGGAGTGGGGATGAGCAGTTCTTC.

The chain joins TRBV10-3 to TRBJ2-3, with a possible D match to TRBD1 (6 bases). The ends were cut back, 4 bases at V and 6 bases at J, with 20 bases in the middle. The CDR3 spans 16 residues. Germline V CDR1 and CDR2: ENHRY, SYGVKD. Written as DNA, the CDR3 is TGTGCCATCAGTGGCCAGGGGCCCACAACGCCCGATACGCAGTATTTT. It is translated as CAISGQGPTTPDTQYF.

This clone turned up a few times. The chain couples TRBV7-9 to TRBJ2-1, with TRBD2 as a possible D gene (6 bases). Germline V gene sequence: CDR1 SEHNR, CDR2 FQNEAQ (reference sequence). The CDR3 consists of 14 residues. The V and J ends lost 4 bases and 7 bases respectively, with 14 bases between them. The CDR3 region has the DNA TGTGCCAGCAGCTATATGACTAGAGGGAATGAGCAGTTCTTC. Translating gives CASSYMTRGNEQFF.

The J gene is TRBJ2-1, the V gene TRBV28; TRBD1 might be the D (5 bases). V was pared by 3 bases and J by 9 bases, with 6 bases between. CDR3 length equals 11 residues. Germline CDR1 is MDHEN and CDR2 is SYDVKM. CDR3 region: CASSLTVEQFF. CDR3 bases: TGTGCCAGCAGTTTGACAGTTGAGCAGTTCTTC. The full variable domain, in which reference TRBV28 and TRBJ2-1 provide the parts outside the CDR3, is DVKVTQSSRYLVKRTGEKVFLECVQDMDHENMFWYRQDPGLGLRLIYFSYDVKMKEKGDIPEGYSVSREKKERFSLILESASTNQTSMYLCASSLTVEQFFGPGTRLTVL.

The chain recombines TRBV5-1 with TRBJ2-1, with 14 bases identical to TRBD2. The germline gives CDR1 SGHRS, CDR2 YFSETQ. The CDR3 consists of 21 residues. V dropped 5 bases and J dropped 2; count of bases not matched to a gene: 18. For the CDR3, the DNA is TGCGCCAGCAGGACTGTAAGTGGGACTAGCGGGAGCTGGAGCGCCTACAATGAGCAGTTCTTC. Protein: CASRTVSGTSGSWSAYNEQFF.

The chain recombines TRBV7-3 with TRBJ2-3; D might be TRBD1 (5 bases). This CDR3 comprises 14 residues. CDR1 is SGHTA, CDR2 FQGTGA, per germline. Trimming removed 5 bases at V and 2 bases at J, with 11 bases between. The CDR3: CASSPSGHTDTQYF. In nucleotides, the CDR3 is TGTGCCAGCAGCCCGTCCGGACACACAGATACGCAGTATTTT.